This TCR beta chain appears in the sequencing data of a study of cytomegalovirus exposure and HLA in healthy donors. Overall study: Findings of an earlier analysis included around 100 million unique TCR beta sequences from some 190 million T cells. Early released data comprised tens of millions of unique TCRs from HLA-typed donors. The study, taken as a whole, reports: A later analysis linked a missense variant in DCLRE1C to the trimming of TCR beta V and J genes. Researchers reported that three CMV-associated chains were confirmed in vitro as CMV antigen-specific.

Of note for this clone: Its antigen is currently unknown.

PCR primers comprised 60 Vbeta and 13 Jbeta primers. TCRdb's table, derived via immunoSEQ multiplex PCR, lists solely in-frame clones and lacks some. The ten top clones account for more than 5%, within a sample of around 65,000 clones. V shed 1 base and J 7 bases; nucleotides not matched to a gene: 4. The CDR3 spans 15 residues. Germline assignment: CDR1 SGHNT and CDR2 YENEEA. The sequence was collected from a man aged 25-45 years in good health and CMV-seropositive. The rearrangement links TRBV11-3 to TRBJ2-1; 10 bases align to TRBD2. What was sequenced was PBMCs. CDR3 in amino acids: CASSLARGLANEQFF. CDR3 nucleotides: TGTGCCAGCAGCTTAGCCCGGGGACTAGCGAATGAGCAGTTCTTC.